At least ten counts were recorded for the clone carrying this TCR beta chain. The length of the CDR3 is 13 residues. CDR1 MNHEY and CDR2 SVGAGI come from the germline V gene. V was cut by 2 bases and J by 5 bases, with 9 bases left in between. TCR beta CDR3 sequences were amplified from RNA transcripts. TCR CDR3 regions were first amplified by RT-PCR with HTBI primers. From the multiplex PCR reads, TCRdb called clonotypes with MiXCR, one entry per CDR3 protein. Of about 360,000 distinct CDR3 sequences listed, approximately 19% are singletons. The source of the sample is a study of T cells in Graves' hyperthyroidism and ophthalmopathy. Hyperthyroidism in the patients, aged 18 to 65, was newly diagnosed and under 2 months in duration. PBMCs were collected from an approximately 9.5 ml volume of fresh peripheral blood.

This sequence was found in a woman aged 18-30 years with Graves' hyperthyroidism. The chain has TRBV6-5 and TRBJ1-1; weak D call: TRBD1 (6 bases). Sequencing was done on a sample of blood. This chain's CDR3 is CASSYTGRTEAFF. The CDR3 DNA reads as TGTGCCAGCAGTTACACAGGGAGGACTGAAGCTTTCTTT.